What follows is one T cell receptor (beta chain) and its context. The antigen remains undetermined. The culture ran for 10 days before CD4+ T cells were isolated. Vaccine administered to participants consisted of two doses of either BNT162b2 or mRNA-1273. Measured with immunoSEQ multiplex PCR; TCRdb has only the in-frame clones, and not every one. The data show approximately 57,000 clones, with 78% seen just once and about 4.5% held by the top ten. The V gene's germline CDR1 is KGHSH and CDR2 LQKENI. The CDR3 consists of 14 residues. Trimming took 4 bases from V and 5 from J, leaving 15 bases between them. This sample is part of a study of vaccination effects on CD4 cells after COVID-19. Study as a whole: Sampling occurred a median 72 days post second dose, range 14 to 241.

Study-wide results and limits: Late after vaccination, infection- and vaccine-induced clones showed marked clonal contraction. Recruitment yielded few convalescent patients, and the study had no early post-infection timepoints.

The material sequenced was CD4+ T cells from PBMCs cultured without peptide, taken after COVID-19 vaccination. This clonotype was obtained from a human donor who received a COVID-19 vaccine. V and J are TRBV18 and TRBJ2-7, with D possibly being TRBD1 or TRBD2 (5 bases each). The CDR3 nucleotides read TGTGCCAGCTCACGGGGGTTGCAAGTCGACGAGCAGTACTTC. This encodes CASSRGLQVDEQYF. Full variable domain (rest looked up from reference TRBV18 and TRBJ2-7): NAGVMQNPRHLVRRRGQEARLRCSPMKGHSHVYWYRQLPEEGLKFMVYLQKENIIDESGMPKERFSAEFPKEGPSILRIQQVVRGDSAAYFCASSRGLQVDEQYFGPGTRLTVT.